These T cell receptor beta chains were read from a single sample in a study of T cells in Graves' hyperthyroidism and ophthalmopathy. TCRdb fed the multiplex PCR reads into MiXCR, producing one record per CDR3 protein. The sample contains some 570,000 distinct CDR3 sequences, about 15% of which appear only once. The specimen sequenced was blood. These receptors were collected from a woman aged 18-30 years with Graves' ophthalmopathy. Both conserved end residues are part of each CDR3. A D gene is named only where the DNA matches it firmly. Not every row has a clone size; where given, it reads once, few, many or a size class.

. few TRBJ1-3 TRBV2 CASSLDDDSGNTIYF TGTGCCAGCAGTCTGGACGACGACTCTGGAAACACCATATATTTT
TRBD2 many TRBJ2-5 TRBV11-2 CASSPWTSGIPGETQYF TGTGCCAGCAGCCCCTGGACTAGCGGGATCCCCGGGGAGACCCAGTACTTC
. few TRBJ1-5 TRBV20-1 CSAIDTANQPQHF TGCAGTGCCATAGACACAGCGAATCAGCCCCAGCATTTT
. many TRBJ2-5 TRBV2 CASSGDRGSQETQYF TGTGCCAGCAGTGGGGATCGGGGTTCCCAAGAGACCCAGTACTTC
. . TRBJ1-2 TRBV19 CASSIGAGPNYGYTF TGTGCCAGTAGTATAGGGGCAGGCCCTAACTATGGCTACACCTTC
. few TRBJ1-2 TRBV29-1 CSVEISESYGYTF TGCAGCGTTGAAATCTCGGAAAGCTATGGCTACACCTTC
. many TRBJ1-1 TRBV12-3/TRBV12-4 CASSKQGRDTEAFF TGTGCCAGCAGTAAACAGGGCCGGGACACTGAAGCTTTCTTT
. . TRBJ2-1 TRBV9 CASSAHRNRDYNEQFF TGTGCCAGCAGCGCCCACCGGAACAGGGACTACAATGAGCAGTTCTTC
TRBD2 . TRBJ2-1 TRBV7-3 CASSLSGGPAYHEQFF TGTGCCAGCAGCCTTAGCGGGGGGCCCGCTTATCATGAGCAGTTCTTC
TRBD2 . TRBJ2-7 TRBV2 CASSGAGGPEQYF TGTGCCAGCAGTGGGGCGGGAGGGCCCGAGCAGTACTTC
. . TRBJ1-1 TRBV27 CASSLSPGMNTEAFF TGTGCCAGCAGTTTGTCTCCGGGAATGAACACTGAAGCTTTCTTT
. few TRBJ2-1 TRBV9 CASSVDGEQFF TGTGCCAGCAGCGTAGATGGTGAGCAGTTCTTC
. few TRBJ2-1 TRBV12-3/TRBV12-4 CASSLGRPYNEQFF TGTGCCAGCAGTTTGGGACGGCCCTACAATGAGCAGTTCTTC
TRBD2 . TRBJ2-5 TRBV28 CASNAGTSGGAWETQYF TGTGCCAGCAATGCCGGGACTAGCGGGGGGGCCTGGGAGACCCAGTACTTC
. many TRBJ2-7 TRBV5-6 CASSLGQVVGYYEQYF TGTGCCAGCAGCTTGGGCCAAGTGGTAGGATACTACGAGCAGTACTTC
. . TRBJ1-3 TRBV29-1 CSVERQQSGNTIYF TGCAGCGTTGAGAGGCAACAATCTGGAAACACCATATATTTT
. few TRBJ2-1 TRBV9 CASSVVAGTLYNEQFF TGTGCCAGCAGCGTAGTGGCCGGGACGCTTTACAATGAGCAGTTCTTC
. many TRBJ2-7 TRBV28 CASSAYYEQYF TGTGCCAGCAGCGCTTACTACGAGCAGTACTTC
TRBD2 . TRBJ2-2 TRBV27 CASSPLGGSTGELFF TGTGCCAGCAGCCCTCTAGGCGGGAGCACCGGGGAGCTGTTTTTT
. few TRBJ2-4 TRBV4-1 CASSQDGGGNNIQYF TGCGCCAGCAGCCAAGACGGGGGAGGAAATAACATTCAGTACTTC
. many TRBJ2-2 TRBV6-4 CASSDGQVGTGELFF TGTGCCAGCAGTGACGGGCAGGTCGGGACCGGGGAGCTGTTTTTT
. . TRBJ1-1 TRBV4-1 CASSPSPGDKPEAFF TGCGCCAGCAGCCCCTCCCCCGGGGACAAGCCTGAAGCTTTCTTT
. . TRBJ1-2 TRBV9 CASSADGAPYGYTF TGTGCCAGCAGCGCAGATGGGGCCCCTTATGGCTACACCTTC
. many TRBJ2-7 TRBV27 CATRRQAHYEQYF TGTGCCACCCGTCGACAGGCGCACTACGAGCAGTACTTC
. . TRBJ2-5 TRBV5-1 CASSMTRNQETQYF TGCGCCAGCAGCATGACTAGGAACCAAGAGACCCAGTACTTC
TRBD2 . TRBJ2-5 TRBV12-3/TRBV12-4 CASSLRGRVRETQYF TGTGCCAGCAGTTTACGGGGGAGGGTGAGGGAGACCCAGTACTTC
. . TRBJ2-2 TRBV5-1 CASSLEPADTGELFF TGCGCCAGCAGCTTGGAACCAGCGGACACCGGGGAGCTGTTTTTT
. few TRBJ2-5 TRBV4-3 CASSQDSKETQYF TGCGCCAGCAGCCAAGATAGCAAAGAGACCCAGTACTTC
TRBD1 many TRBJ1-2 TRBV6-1 CASSALGTGKDYGYTF TGTGCCAGCAGTGCACTTGGGACAGGGAAGGACTATGGCTACACCTTC
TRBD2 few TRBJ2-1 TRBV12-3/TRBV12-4 CASSLDLLAGYNNEQFF TGTGCCAGCAGTTTAGACCTACTAGCGGGGTACAACAATGAGCAGTTCTTC
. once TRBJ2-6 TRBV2 CAGTGISGANVLTF TGTGCTGGGACGGGGATTTCTGGGGCCAACGTCCTGACTTTC
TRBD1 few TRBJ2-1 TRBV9 CASGTGFGNEQFF TGTGCCAGCGGGACAGGGTTTGGCAATGAGCAGTTCTTC
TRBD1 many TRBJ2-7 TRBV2 CANGGTGAYEQYF TGTGCCAACGGAGGGACAGGGGCCTACGAGCAGTACTTC
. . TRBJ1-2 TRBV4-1 CASSRESGSTGGGYTF TGCGCCAGCAGCCGAGAGTCGGGCTCGACGGGGGGTGGCTACACCTTC
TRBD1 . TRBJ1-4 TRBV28 CASSLIGWTGGVKLFF TGTGCCAGCAGTTTGATTGGGTGGACAGGGGGCGTAAAACTGTTTTTT
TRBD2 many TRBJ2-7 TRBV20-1 CSALKTSGRGEQYF TGCAGTGCTCTTAAGACTAGCGGGAGAGGTGAGCAGTACTTC